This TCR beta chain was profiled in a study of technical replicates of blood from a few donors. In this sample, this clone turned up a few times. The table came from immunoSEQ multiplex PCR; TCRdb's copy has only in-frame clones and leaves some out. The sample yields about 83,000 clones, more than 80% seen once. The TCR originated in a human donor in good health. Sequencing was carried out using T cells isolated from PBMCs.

The CDR3 bases are TGTGCCAGCAGCCGTGGACTAGCGGGAGCTCCCTACAATGAGCAGTTCTTC. This encodes CASSRGLAGAPYNEQFF. This chain connects TRBV28 to TRBJ2-1; 13 nucleotides line up with TRBD2. The CDR3 runs 17 residues. The germline gives CDR1 MDHEN, CDR2 SYDVKM. J gave up 2 bases and V 6 bases, and 7 bases lay outside the gene matches.